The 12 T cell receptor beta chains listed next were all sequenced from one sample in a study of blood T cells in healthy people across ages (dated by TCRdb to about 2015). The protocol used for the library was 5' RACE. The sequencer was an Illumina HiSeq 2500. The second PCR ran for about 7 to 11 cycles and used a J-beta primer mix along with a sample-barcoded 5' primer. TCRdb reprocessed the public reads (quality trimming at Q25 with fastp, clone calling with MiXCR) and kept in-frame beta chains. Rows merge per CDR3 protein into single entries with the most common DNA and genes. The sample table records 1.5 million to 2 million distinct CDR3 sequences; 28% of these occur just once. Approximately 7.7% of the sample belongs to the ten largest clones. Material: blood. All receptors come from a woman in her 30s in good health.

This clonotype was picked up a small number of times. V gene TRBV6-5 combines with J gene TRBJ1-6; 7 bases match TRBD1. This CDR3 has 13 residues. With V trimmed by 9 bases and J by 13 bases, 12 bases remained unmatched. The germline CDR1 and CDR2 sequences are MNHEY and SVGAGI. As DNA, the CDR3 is TGTGCCAGTGGCCGGGACAGCCCTTTCCCCCTCCACTTT. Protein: CASGRDSPFPLHF.

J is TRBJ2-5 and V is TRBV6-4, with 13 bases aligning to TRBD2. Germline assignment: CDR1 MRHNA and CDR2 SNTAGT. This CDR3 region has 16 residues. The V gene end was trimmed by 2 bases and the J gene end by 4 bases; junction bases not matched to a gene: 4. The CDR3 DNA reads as TGTGCCAGCAGTGACGGGACTAGCGGGGCCTTAGAGACCCAGTACTTC. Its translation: CASSDGTSGALETQYF.

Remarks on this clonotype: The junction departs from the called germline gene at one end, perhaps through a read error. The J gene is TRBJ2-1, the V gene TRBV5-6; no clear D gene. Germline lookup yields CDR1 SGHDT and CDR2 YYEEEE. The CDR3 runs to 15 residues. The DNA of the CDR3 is TGTGCCAGCAGCTTGGTTGAGTCCGGCTACAATGTGCAGTTCTTC. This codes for CASSLVESGYNVQFF.

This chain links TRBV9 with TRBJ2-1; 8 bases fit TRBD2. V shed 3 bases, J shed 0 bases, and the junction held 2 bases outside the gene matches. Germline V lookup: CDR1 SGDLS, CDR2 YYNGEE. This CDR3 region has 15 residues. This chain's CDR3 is CASSGSGDSYNEQFF. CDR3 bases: TGTGCCAGCAGCGGTAGCGGGGACTCCTACAATGAGCAGTTCTTC. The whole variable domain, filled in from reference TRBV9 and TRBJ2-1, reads DSGVTQTPKHLITATGQRVTLRCSPRSGDLSVYWYQQSLDQGLQFLIQYYNGEERAKGNILERFSAQQFPDLHSELNLSSLELGDSALYFCASSGSGDSYNEQFFGPGTRLTVL.

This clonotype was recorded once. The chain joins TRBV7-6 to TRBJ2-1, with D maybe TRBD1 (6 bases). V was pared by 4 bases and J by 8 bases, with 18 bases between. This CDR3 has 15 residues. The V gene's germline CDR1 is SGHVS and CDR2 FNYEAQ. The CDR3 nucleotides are TGTGCCAGCAGCTCCCTCCCAGGGACAAGTTATGAGCAGTTCTTC. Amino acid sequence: CASSSLPGTSYEQFF.

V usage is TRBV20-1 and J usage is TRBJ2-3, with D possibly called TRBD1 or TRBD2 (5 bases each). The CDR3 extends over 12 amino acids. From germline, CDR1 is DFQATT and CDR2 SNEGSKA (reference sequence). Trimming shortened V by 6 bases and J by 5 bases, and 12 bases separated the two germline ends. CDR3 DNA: TGCAGTGCCCCAGCTGGGGGAGATACGCAGTATTTT. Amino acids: CSAPAGGDTQYF.

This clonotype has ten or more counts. The CDR3 sequence is CASSQGTISIDEQYF. For the CDR3, the DNA is TGCGCCAGCAGCCAAGGGACCATCAGTATCGACGAGCAGTACTTC. The V gene is TRBV4-1, the J gene TRBJ2-7; no clear D gene. The germline V gene has CDR1 MGHRA and CDR2 YSYEKL. V lost 1 base to trimming and J lost 5 bases, with 15 bases between them. The CDR3 totals 15 residues.

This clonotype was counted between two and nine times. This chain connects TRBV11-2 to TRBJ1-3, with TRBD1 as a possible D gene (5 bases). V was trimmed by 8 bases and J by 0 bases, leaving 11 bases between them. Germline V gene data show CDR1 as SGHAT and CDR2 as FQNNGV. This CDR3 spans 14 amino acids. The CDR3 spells CASHRGSSGNTIYF. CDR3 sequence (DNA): TGTGCCAGCCATAGGGGCAGCTCTGGAAACACCATATATTTT. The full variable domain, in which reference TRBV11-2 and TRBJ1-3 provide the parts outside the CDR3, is EAGVAQSPRYKIIEKRQSVAFWCNPISGHATLYWYQQILGQGPKLLIQFQNNGVVDDSQLPKDRFSAERLKGVDSTLKIQPAKLEDSAVYLCASHRGSSGNTIYFGEGSWLTVV.

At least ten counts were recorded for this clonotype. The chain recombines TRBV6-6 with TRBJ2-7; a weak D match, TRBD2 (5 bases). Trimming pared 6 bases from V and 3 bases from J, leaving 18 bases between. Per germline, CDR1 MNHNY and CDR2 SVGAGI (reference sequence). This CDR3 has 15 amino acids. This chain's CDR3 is CASRPDGGPVYEQYF. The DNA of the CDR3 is TGTGCCAGCAGACCGGACGGAGGACCCGTCTACGAGCAGTACTTC.

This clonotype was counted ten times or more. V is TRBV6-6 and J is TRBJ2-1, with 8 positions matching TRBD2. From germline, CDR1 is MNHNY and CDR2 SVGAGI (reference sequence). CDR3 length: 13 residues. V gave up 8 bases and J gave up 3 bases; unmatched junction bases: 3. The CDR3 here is CASASGSYNEQFF. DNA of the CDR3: TGTGCCAGCGCGAGCGGGAGCTACAATGAGCAGTTCTTC.

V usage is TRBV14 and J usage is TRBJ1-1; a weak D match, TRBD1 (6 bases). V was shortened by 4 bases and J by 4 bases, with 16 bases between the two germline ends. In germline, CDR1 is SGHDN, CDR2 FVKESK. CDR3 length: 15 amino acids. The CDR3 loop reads CASSLAGGRGTEAFF. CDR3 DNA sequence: TGTGCCAGCAGCCTCGCGGGGGGGCGCGGCACTGAAGCTTTCTTT.

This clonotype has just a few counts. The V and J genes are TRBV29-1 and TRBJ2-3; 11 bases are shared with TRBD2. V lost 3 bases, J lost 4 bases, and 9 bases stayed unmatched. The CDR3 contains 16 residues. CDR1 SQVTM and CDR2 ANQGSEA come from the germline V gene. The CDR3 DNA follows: TGCAGCGTTGATTCAACTAGCGGGGGTGTGGCAGATACGCAGTATTTT. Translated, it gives CSVDSTSGGVADTQYF.